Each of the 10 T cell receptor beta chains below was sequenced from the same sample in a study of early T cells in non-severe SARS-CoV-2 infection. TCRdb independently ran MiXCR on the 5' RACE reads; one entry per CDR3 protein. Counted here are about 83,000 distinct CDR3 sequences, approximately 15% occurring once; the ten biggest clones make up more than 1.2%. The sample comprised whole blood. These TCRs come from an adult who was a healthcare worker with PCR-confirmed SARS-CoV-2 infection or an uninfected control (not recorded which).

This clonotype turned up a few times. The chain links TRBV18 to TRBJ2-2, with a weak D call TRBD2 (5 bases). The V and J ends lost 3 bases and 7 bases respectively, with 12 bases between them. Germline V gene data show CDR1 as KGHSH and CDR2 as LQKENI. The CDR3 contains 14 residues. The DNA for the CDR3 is TGTGCCAGCTCACCCAAGCGGAACTTCGGGGAGCTGTTTTTT. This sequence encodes CASSPKRNFGELFF. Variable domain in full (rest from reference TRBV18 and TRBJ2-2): NAGVMQNPRHLVRRRGQEARLRCSPMKGHSHVYWYRQLPEEGLKFMVYLQKENIIDESGMPKERFSAEFPKEGPSILRIQQVVRGDSAAYFCASSPKRNFGELFFGEGSRLTVL.

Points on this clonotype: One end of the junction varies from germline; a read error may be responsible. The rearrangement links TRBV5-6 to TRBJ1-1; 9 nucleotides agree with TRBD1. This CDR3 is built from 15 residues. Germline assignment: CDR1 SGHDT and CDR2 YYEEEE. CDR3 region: CASSFGTGMNTEVFF. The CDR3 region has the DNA TGTGCCAGCAGCTTCGGGACAGGGATGAACACTGAAGTTTTCTTT. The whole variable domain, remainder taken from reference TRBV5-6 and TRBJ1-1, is DAGVTQSPTHLIKTRGQQVTLRCSPKSGHDTVSWYQQALGQGPQFIFQYYEEEERQRGNFPDRFSGHQFPNYSSELNVNALLLGDSALYLCASSFGTGMNTEVFFGQGTRLTVV.

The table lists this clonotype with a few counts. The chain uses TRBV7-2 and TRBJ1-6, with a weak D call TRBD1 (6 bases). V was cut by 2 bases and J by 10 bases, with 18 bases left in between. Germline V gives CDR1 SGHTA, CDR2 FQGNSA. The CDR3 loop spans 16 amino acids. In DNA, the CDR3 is TGTGCCAGCAGCTTATGGGGGGGCGCGGCTCCATCACCCCTCCACTTT. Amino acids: CASSLWGGAAPSPLHF.

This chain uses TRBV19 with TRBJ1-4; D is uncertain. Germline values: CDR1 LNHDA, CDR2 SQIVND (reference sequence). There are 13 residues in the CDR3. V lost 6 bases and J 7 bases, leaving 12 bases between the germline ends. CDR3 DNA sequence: TGTGCCAGTAGGAGATTGCACGGTGAAAAACTGTTTTTT. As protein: CASRRLHGEKLFF.

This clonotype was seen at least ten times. As DNA, the CDR3 is TGCAGCGTTCGCGGTCCCTATGGCTACACCTTC. This translates into CSVRGPYGYTF. The chain recombines TRBV29-1 with TRBJ1-2; unclear D gene. The CDR3 extends over 11 amino acids. CDR1 is SQVTM and CDR2 is ANQGSEA in the germline V gene. V lost 5 bases and J lost 4, with 8 bases in between.

DNA of the CDR3: TGTGCCAGCAGAGAGGACTATGGTTCAGAGACCCAGTACTTC. It codes for CASREDYGSETQYF. The chain joins TRBV6-2 or TRBV6-3 to TRBJ2-5; D may be TRBD2 (6 bases). This CDR3 contains 14 residues. V gave up 6 bases and J gave up 4 bases, with 15 bases separating them. Germline V CDR1 and CDR2: MNHEY, SVGEGT.

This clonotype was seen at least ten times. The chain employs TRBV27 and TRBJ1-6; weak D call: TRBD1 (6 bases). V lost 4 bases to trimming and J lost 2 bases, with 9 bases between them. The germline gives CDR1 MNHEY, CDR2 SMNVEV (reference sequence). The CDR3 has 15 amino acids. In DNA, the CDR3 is TGTGCCAGCAGTTCAGGGGCTACCTATAATTCACCCCTCCACTTT. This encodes CASSSGATYNSPLHF.

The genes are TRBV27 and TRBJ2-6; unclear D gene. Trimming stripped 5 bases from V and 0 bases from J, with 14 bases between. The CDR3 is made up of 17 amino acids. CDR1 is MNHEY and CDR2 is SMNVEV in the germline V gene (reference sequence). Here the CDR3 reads CASSRDTSYSGANVLTF. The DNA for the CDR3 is TGTGCCAGCAGTCGCGACACTTCCTACTCTGGGGCCAACGTCCTGACTTTC. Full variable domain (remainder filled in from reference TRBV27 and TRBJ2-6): EAQVTQNPRYLITVTGKKLTVTCSQNMNHEYMSWYRQDPGLGLRQIYYSMNVEVTDKGDVPEGYKVSRKEKRNFPLILESPSPNQTSLYFCASSRDTSYSGANVLTFGAGSRLTVL.

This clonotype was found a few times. The CDR3 DNA reads TGTGCCAGCAGCCCTGGTGGGACAGGGGAAGAGACCCAGTACTTC. This codes for CASSPGGTGEETQYF. The rearrangement uses TRBV7-6 and TRBJ2-5, with 10 nucleotides matching TRBD1. The germline CDR1 and CDR2 sequences are SGHVS and FNYEAQ. V was pared by 5 bases and J by 3 bases, with 6 bases of the junction left unmatched. This CDR3 contains 15 residues.

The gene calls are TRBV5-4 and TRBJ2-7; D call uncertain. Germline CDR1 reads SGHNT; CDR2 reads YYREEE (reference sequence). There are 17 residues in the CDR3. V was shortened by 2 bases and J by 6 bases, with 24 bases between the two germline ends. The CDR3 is CASSFMNSGPGLREQYF. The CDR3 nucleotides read TGTGCCAGCAGCTTCATGAACTCCGGGCCGGGCCTCCGCGAGCAGTACTTC.